The T cell receptor (beta chain) described here comes from a study of T cells expressing NK-cell markers (TCRdb year 2020). Background for the entire study: In sorted CD3+CD56+NKG2C+, CD3+CD56+NKG2C- and CD3+CD56-NKG2C+ T-cell subsets from 7 to 9 donors, TCR beta-chain repertoires were profiled. Among the eight sequenced donors, seven were HCMV-seropositive and one was HCMV-seronegative. Randomly selected healthy volunteers, three men and five women, were used as the eight sequenced donors. Sequencing of the libraries produced 2 x 150 bp reads on Illumina HiSeq 2000/2500, MiSeq or NextSeq. What the authors observed across the whole study: For about 6 donors, the dominant CD3+CD56+NKG2C+ clonotypes were among the top 10 CD8+ clonotypes and accounted for about 1.0-7.5% of CD8+ T cells. Those dominant clonotypes were again the most abundant among CD3+CD56-NKG2C+ cells in a handful of donors, at about 25-65%. Whether the expanded NKG2C-expressing T cell clones were specific for HCMV antigens was left unclear.

Sequencing used an Illumina HiSeq 2000. TCR beta cDNA libraries were made by 5'RACE template switching that added a universal primer site and unique molecular identifiers. Priming for cDNA synthesis came from the TCR beta constant segment, and two successive PCR amplification steps followed. Under the source paper's analysis protocol: MIGEC handled demultiplexing of the reads and grouping by UMI, while MiTCR was used to assemble and quantify clonotypes. To exclude erroneous sequences, only TCR cDNA sequences supported by at least two reads were retained. The tcR package was used for downstream repertoire analysis, and clonotypes were matched between fractions using CDR3 nucleotide sequence together with V segment. Antigen specificity was annotated against VDJdb with VDJmatch, allowing one amino acid substitution in CDR3. With the reads reprocessed by TCRdb, a single entry stands for each CDR3 protein sequence and no DNA is reported. The authors' filters were not applied to this entry. Per the sample table, the count is 150,000 to 200,000 distinct CDR3 sequences. The ten largest clones add up to about 19% of the sample.

HCMV serostatus was determined by detecting HCMV-specific IgG in serum with a commercial ELISA kit. Peripheral blood mononuclear cells were isolated from blood by Ficoll density gradient centrifugation. About this clonotype itself: This receptor's antigen is unknown.

Sequenced: blood T cells: a sorted CD56 or NKG2C T cell subset, CD4+ or CD8+ T cells, or bulk PBMC T cells (not recorded which). This receptor was identified in a man aged 18 to 69 in good health.

The CDR3 corresponds to CASSPTPQGWNYGYTF. This chain joins TRBV12-3 or TRBV12-4 to TRBJ1-2; TCRdb reports TRBD1, a call that lacks DNA to check it against. Counted from cysteine to phenylalanine, this CDR3 has 16 amino acids. Only the protein is on record.